The source of this TCR beta chain is a study of identical twins (TCRdb year 2016). Regarding the study in general: To test whether fetal clonotypes persist, the study used deep sequencing on TCR alpha and beta repertoires from monozygotic twins, unrelated adults of various ages, and cord blood. To rule out contamination, replicate twin experiments were performed at different times with different library preparation protocols. What the authors observed across the whole study: Out-of-frame TCR alpha sharing in monozygotic twins was systematically underestimated by recombination models, whereas sharing between unrelated individuals was in agreement with the recombination models. In beta out-of-frame sequences, excess twin sharing was weaker, because having fewer shared sequences lowered the signal-to-noise ratio. Compared with coincidental sharing between unrelated individuals, out-of-frame TCR alpha sequences shared between twins showed an excess of sequences with low generation probability. Conclusions relied on cross-sectional statistical analysis, since the same donors could not be followed over many years. Zero-insertion analyses could be partly confounded by invariant T cells such as MAIT and iNKT, although diverse VJ usage argued against such confounding for most clonotypes. Abundant cord blood beta clonotypes carried fewer insertions; young adult naive repertoires showed a weaker similar trend, while memory repertoires showed none.

Every donor in the study was a healthy Caucasian. The method was 5' RACE. Sequencing relied on an Illumina HiSeq 2000. Template switching introduced a universal primer binding site; the final cDNA contained a unique molecular identifier, enabling accurate counting of TCR cDNA molecules. Specific primers in the conserved constant-segment region were used to synthesize first-strand cDNA for the TCR alpha and beta chains. Each cDNA library was double barcoded, with a SMART-Mk sample barcode plus Illumina barcodes, to control for contamination. TruSeq adapter sequences, together with Illumina sample barcodes, were added in two successive PCR steps. Sequencing of the TCR alpha and beta cDNA libraries was done on the Illumina HiSeq platform using custom primers. In the authors' own workflow: MiGEC processed the raw reads to extract unique molecular identifiers, while MiXCR was used to determine the CDR3 positions. For each individual, recombination models were inferred using an EM algorithm with the repgenHMM and IGoR tools. Shared clonotypes were analyzed with the tcR package in R, and sharing was normalized by the product of cloneset sizes. Out-of-frame nonproductive sequences were analyzed to study raw recombination free of thymic and clonal selection effects. TCRdb reprocessed the public reads (quality trimming at Q25 with fastp, clone calling with MiXCR) and kept in-frame beta chains. Here each entry gathers all rows of one CDR3 protein and keeps the most common genes and DNA. These V and J calls are TCRdb output, not the study's own analysis. This sample has more than 1.5 million distinct CDR3 sequences in its table, and roughly a third of those were observed once. The top ten clones comprise about 0.27% of the sample.

On this clonotype itself: This receptor's antigen is unknown. Per-base quality was not reported, and no clone a single base away is much larger than it.

This clonotype originated in a newborn girl in good health. Sequenced: cord blood.

The encoded CDR3 is CASSQGDRGGMNTEAFF. The sequenced DNA is TGCGCCAGCAGCCAAGGGGACAGGGGAGGAATGAACACTGAAGCTTTCTTT. The sequence links TRBV4-1 to TRBJ1-1, with TRBD1 matching 10 junction bases. CDR1 and CDR2 are drawn from the germline V gene: MGHRA, YSYEKL. V is pruned by 1 base and J by 0 bases, leaving 5 bases of the junction without a gene match. Taken from cysteine to phenylalanine, the CDR3 has 17 residues. The DNA shown is the 51-base CDR3, in frame from base 1.